A selection of T cell receptor beta chains follows, all from one sample in a study of blood T cell repertoires in COVID-19. The assay was immunoSEQ multiplex PCR, and TCRdb's table has in-frame clones only and misses some. The profile covers a few hundred thousand clones, with roughly 89% appearing a single time and around 0.96% taken by the ten largest. The specimen sequenced was peripheral blood. The source is a woman aged 40 to 49 with COVID-19, enrolled during active disease. Each CDR3 is given with its conserved first and last residue.

CDR3aa: CSVQGEIATNEKLFF
j_gene: TRBJ1-4
v_gene: TRBV29-1

CDR3aa: CASRRRTGQRNEKLFF
j_gene: TRBJ1-4
v_gene: TRBV27

CDR3aa: CASSQNRGLETQYF
j_gene: TRBJ2-5
v_gene: TRBV28

CDR3aa: CASNPSGSESYEQYF
j_gene: TRBJ2-7
v_gene: TRBV28

CDR3aa: CASSLVLQGAGELFF
j_gene: TRBJ2-2
v_gene: TRBV5-1

CDR3aa: CASSLGSTPGETQYF
j_gene: TRBJ2-5
v_gene: TRBV5-1

CDR3aa: CASSLTGFGGYGYTF
j_gene: TRBJ1-2
v_gene: TRBV6-5

CDR3aa: CSADRANTEAFF
j_gene: TRBJ1-1
v_gene: TRBV29-1

CDR3aa: CAWSLVGGSNQPQHF
j_gene: TRBJ1-5
v_gene: TRBV30

CDR3aa: CASSPISVPGQGQYGYTF
j_gene: TRBJ1-2
v_gene: TRBV5-6

CDR3aa: CASSRESYEQYF
j_gene: TRBJ2-7
v_gene: TRBV5-1

CDR3aa: CASSATGGQPQHF
j_gene: TRBJ1-5
v_gene: TRBV5-1

CDR3aa: CASRGGRNEKLFF
j_gene: TRBJ1-4
v_gene: TRBV19

CDR3aa: CASSLAVGQENEKLFF
j_gene: TRBJ1-4
v_gene: TRBV28

CDR3aa: CASSPNGGAYEQYF
j_gene: TRBJ2-7
v_gene: TRBV7-6

CDR3aa: CASSGRQGAITDTQYF
j_gene: TRBJ2-3
v_gene: TRBV5-1

CDR3aa: CACTSGGYEQYF
j_gene: TRBJ2-7
v_gene: TRBV3-1/TRBV3-2

CDR3aa: CASSLAVTGTYTEAFF
j_gene: TRBJ1-1
v_gene: TRBV5-5

CDR3aa: CASSPNRQGSFKAFF
j_gene: TRBJ1-1
v_gene: TRBV19

CDR3aa: CASSRSRGATNEKLFF
j_gene: TRBJ1-4
v_gene: TRBV28

CDR3aa: CASSRYRDLLNTGELFF
j_gene: TRBJ2-2
v_gene: TRBV4-3

CDR3aa: CASSYPSAGTDTQYF
j_gene: TRBJ2-3
v_gene: TRBV6-5

CDR3aa: CASSYRDYTDTQYF
j_gene: TRBJ2-3
v_gene: TRBV6-6

CDR3aa: CASSPRQGGNQPQHF
j_gene: TRBJ1-5
v_gene: TRBV7-2

CDR3aa: CASDRFNSGNTIYF
j_gene: TRBJ1-3
v_gene: TRBV2

CDR3aa: CASSVAGREGYNEQFF
j_gene: TRBJ2-1
v_gene: TRBV9

CDR3aa: CASGGGSYNEQFF
j_gene: TRBJ2-1
v_gene: TRBV2

CDR3aa: CASSMLAGGEQYF
j_gene: TRBJ2-7
v_gene: TRBV19

CDR3aa: CASSQAYTQYF
j_gene: TRBJ2-3
v_gene: TRBV14

CDR3aa: CASSRIGQGDFYGYTF
j_gene: TRBJ1-2
v_gene: TRBV5-4

CDR3aa: CASSPGDRADEKLFF
j_gene: TRBJ1-4
v_gene: TRBV9

CDR3aa: CASSPRTSGKGHYNEQFF
j_gene: TRBJ2-1
v_gene: TRBV18

CDR3aa: CASSSPRGGRSTGELFF
j_gene: TRBJ2-2
v_gene: TRBV6-2/TRBV6-3

CDR3aa: CASSPNQGVSTEAFF
j_gene: TRBJ1-1
v_gene: TRBV18

CDR3aa: CAISRDRGDEAFF
j_gene: TRBJ1-1
v_gene: TRBV10-3

CDR3aa: CASSQAPSGRGMGFF
j_gene: TRBJ2-1
v_gene: TRBV3-1/TRBV3-2

CDR3aa: CASRRTGGTDTQYF
j_gene: TRBJ2-3
v_gene: TRBV2

CDR3aa: CASSYRGRETEAFF
j_gene: TRBJ1-1
v_gene: TRBV6-5

CDR3aa: CASSRGLTYEQYF
j_gene: TRBJ2-7
v_gene: TRBV5-8

CDR3aa: CASSPKTSGNHNEQFF
j_gene: TRBJ2-1
v_gene: TRBV27

CDR3aa: CASSGQAREQYF
j_gene: TRBJ2-7
v_gene: TRBV6-6

CDR3aa: CASSPYSQGASNTGELFF
j_gene: TRBJ2-2
v_gene: TRBV18

CDR3aa: CASTSKAGGLTGYTF
j_gene: TRBJ1-2
v_gene: TRBV27